This T cell receptor beta chain was sequenced in a study of blood T cell repertoires in COVID-19. As for the study in general: Some COVID-19 samples were acute and others convalescent; all came from the United States, Italy and Spain.

Measured with immunoSEQ multiplex PCR; TCRdb has only the in-frame clones, and not every one. This sample has about 210,000 clones, with around 87% found just once. This clone occurred once. V was trimmed by 2 bases and J by 3 bases, leaving 6 bases between them. CDR3 length equals 13 residues. CDR1 is SGHTA and CDR2 is FQGTGA in the germline V gene. The V and J genes are TRBV7-3 and TRBJ2-3; D is undetermined. The source material was PBMCs or T cells enriched from blood (not recorded which). The receptor's source is a man under 40 in a cohort exposed to, infected with or recovered from COVID-19 (not recorded which). The CDR3 DNA reads TGTGCCAGCAGCTTACAACTAACAGATACGCAGTATTTT. Translation gives CASSLQLTDTQYF.